These T cell receptor beta chains were read from a single sample in a study of cytomegalovirus exposure and HLA in healthy donors. Profiled with immunoSEQ multiplex PCR; TCRdb holds only in-frame clones, not every one. The repertoire holds 110,000 to 150,000 clones, with approximately 78% as singletons. The material sequenced was PBMCs. The receptors shown here come from a female donor in good health and CMV-seronegative. Each CDR3 is given with its conserved first and last residue. Fields, in order: clone size, J gene, V gene, D gene, CDR3 length, CDR3 DNA, CDR3 protein. The D gene is left open where the match is weak. Rows give clone size only sometimes, using once, few, many, or a class for an expanded clone.

abundance: once
j_gene: TRBJ2-7
v_gene: TRBV5-1
d_gene: TRBD1
len: 17
CDR3nt: TGCGCCAGCAGCCTGGGTACCGGGACAGGGTATCGACGCGAGCAGTACTTC
CDR3aa: CASSLGTGTGYRREQYF

abundance: .
j_gene: TRBJ2-7
v_gene: TRBV28
d_gene: TRBD2
len: 15
CDR3nt: TGTGCCAGCAGCAGTCTAGCGGAATATTCCTACGAGCAGTACTTC
CDR3aa: CASSSLAEYSYEQYF

abundance: .
j_gene: TRBJ2-7
v_gene: TRBV5-1
d_gene: .
len: 13
CDR3nt: TGCGCCAGCAGCCCCGGACAGATCTACGAGCAGTACTTC
CDR3aa: CASSPGQIYEQYF

abundance: .
j_gene: TRBJ2-1
v_gene: TRBV28
d_gene: .
len: 16
CDR3nt: TGTGCCAGCAGTTCTCCTAGTCGGAGCTCCTACAATGAGCAGTTCTTC
CDR3aa: CASSSPSRSSYNEQFF

abundance: .
j_gene: TRBJ2-3
v_gene: TRBV7-9
d_gene: .
len: 12
CDR3nt: TGTTCCAGCAGCTTAACAGGAGATACGCAGTATTTT
CDR3aa: CSSSLTGDTQYF

abundance: .
j_gene: TRBJ1-2
v_gene: TRBV7-2
d_gene: .
len: 14
CDR3nt: TGTGCCAGCAGCTTGTCAGGGGCACTCTATGGCTACACCTTC
CDR3aa: CASSLSGALYGYTF

abundance: .
j_gene: TRBJ2-3
v_gene: TRBV6-4
d_gene: TRBD2
len: 16
CDR3nt: TGTGCCAGCAGTATAGTAAGCGGGGGACCCACAGATACGCAGTATTTT
CDR3aa: CASSIVSGGPTDTQYF

abundance: .
j_gene: TRBJ1-5
v_gene: TRBV28
d_gene: .
len: 14
CDR3nt: TGTGCCAGCAGTTTGATAGCTAGCAATCAGCCCCAGCATTTT
CDR3aa: CASSLIASNQPQHF

abundance: .
j_gene: TRBJ2-2
v_gene: TRBV19
d_gene: TRBD2
len: 15
CDR3nt: TGTGCCAGTAGTATCGGGGGGGTGAACACCGGGGAGCTGTTTTTT
CDR3aa: CASSIGGVNTGELFF

abundance: .
j_gene: TRBJ1-6
v_gene: TRBV6-1
d_gene: TRBD1
len: 18
CDR3nt: TGTGCCAGCAGTGGCACCGGGACAGCCAGCTCCTATAATTCACCCCTCCACTTT
CDR3aa: CASSGTGTASSYNSPLHF

abundance: .
j_gene: TRBJ1-1
v_gene: TRBV11-3
d_gene: .
len: 14
CDR3nt: TGTGCCAGCAGCTTAGGGCGAGGGAGCACTGAAGCTTTCTTT
CDR3aa: CASSLGRGSTEAFF

abundance: few
j_gene: TRBJ1-1
v_gene: TRBV19
d_gene: TRBD1
len: 13
CDR3nt: TGTGCCAGTAGTATGAGCAGGGGGACTGAAGCTTTCTTT
CDR3aa: CASSMSRGTEAFF

abundance: .
j_gene: TRBJ2-3
v_gene: TRBV28
d_gene: TRBD1
len: 12
CDR3nt: TGTGCCAGCAGTTTGACAGGGCGTACGCAGTATTTT
CDR3aa: CASSLTGRTQYF

abundance: once
j_gene: TRBJ1-2
v_gene: TRBV29-1
d_gene: TRBD1
len: 14
CDR3nt: TGCAGCGTTGAAGCGGCTGGGACAGGGAATGGCTACACCTTC
CDR3aa: CSVEAAGTGNGYTF

abundance: once
j_gene: TRBJ2-5
v_gene: TRBV30
d_gene: .
len: 12
CDR3nt: TGTGCCTGGAGTGTACGGGGTGAGACCCAGTACTTC
CDR3aa: CAWSVRGETQYF

abundance: few
j_gene: TRBJ2-5
v_gene: TRBV5-4
d_gene: .
len: 13
CDR3nt: TGTGCCAGCAGCTTGAGACAGACCCGAGACCAGTACTTC
CDR3aa: CASSLRQTRDQYF

abundance: .
j_gene: TRBJ2-2
v_gene: TRBV5-1
d_gene: .
len: 15
CDR3nt: TGCGCCAGCACCTCCGGAGGAGCGAACACCGGGGAGCTGTTTTTT
CDR3aa: CASTSGGANTGELFF

abundance: .
j_gene: TRBJ2-3
v_gene: TRBV5-4
d_gene: TRBD2
len: 15
CDR3nt: TGTGCCAGCAGCCTCGACGGGGGGAGGGTAGATACGCAGTATTTT
CDR3aa: CASSLDGGRVDTQYF

abundance: once
j_gene: TRBJ1-2
v_gene: TRBV12-5
d_gene: .
len: 13
CDR3nt: TGTGCTAGTGGCGACCAGGGGTCCTATGGCTACACCTTC
CDR3aa: CASGDQGSYGYTF

abundance: .
j_gene: TRBJ2-1
v_gene: TRBV7-2
d_gene: .
len: 16
CDR3nt: TGTGCCAGCAGCTTAGAGGAACGGGGGAGGTACAATGAGCAGTTCTTC
CDR3aa: CASSLEERGRYNEQFF

abundance: .
j_gene: TRBJ1-1
v_gene: TRBV7-2
d_gene: .
len: 14
CDR3nt: TGTGCCAGCAGCTTATCCCCAGGGAACACTGAAGCTTTCTTT
CDR3aa: CASSLSPGNTEAFF

abundance: .
j_gene: TRBJ1-1
v_gene: TRBV7-2
d_gene: TRBD1
len: 18
CDR3nt: TGTGCCAGCAGCTTAGACCGGGACAGATTAAAAATGAACACTGAAGCTTTCTTT
CDR3aa: CASSLDRDRLKMNTEAFF

abundance: .
j_gene: TRBJ2-1
v_gene: TRBV27
d_gene: TRBD2
len: 16
CDR3nt: TGTGCCAGCAGTTTTATAGCGGGGGGGCTACGTGGTGAGCAGTTCTTC
CDR3aa: CASSFIAGGLRGEQFF

abundance: .
j_gene: TRBJ1-1
v_gene: TRBV2
d_gene: .
len: 15
CDR3nt: TGTGCCAGCAGTGCCCCGGGGAGGATGAACACTGAAGCTTTCTTT
CDR3aa: CASSAPGRMNTEAFF

abundance: .
j_gene: TRBJ1-2
v_gene: TRBV10-1
d_gene: .
len: 13
CDR3nt: TGCGCCAGCAGTGAGTCTGGGGGCGTTGGCTACACCTTC
CDR3aa: CASSESGGVGYTF

abundance: .
j_gene: TRBJ2-3
v_gene: TRBV5-1
d_gene: .
len: 18
CDR3nt: TGCGCCAGCAGTTCCCGACTTACACAAATGGGAGGAGGAGATACGCAGTATTTT
CDR3aa: CASSSRLTQMGGGDTQYF

abundance: .
j_gene: TRBJ2-4
v_gene: TRBV9
d_gene: TRBD2
len: 20
CDR3nt: TGTGCCAGCAGCCCTGAGACTAGCCAACACCATAGGAGGGCCAAAAACATTCAGTACTTC
CDR3aa: CASSPETSQHHRRAKNIQYF

abundance: .
j_gene: TRBJ2-7
v_gene: TRBV28
d_gene: TRBD2
len: 15
CDR3nt: TGTGCCAGTCCCCGGGGGGGCAGTAAGAAGTACGAGCAGTACTTC
CDR3aa: CASPRGGSKKYEQYF

abundance: .
j_gene: TRBJ1-2
v_gene: TRBV7-9
d_gene: TRBD1
len: 14
CDR3nt: TGTGCCAGCAGCTTAGTCGGGACAGGGTGTGGCTACACCTTC
CDR3aa: CASSLVGTGCGYTF

abundance: .
j_gene: TRBJ2-7
v_gene: TRBV7-9
d_gene: .
len: 15
CDR3nt: TGTGCCAGCAGCTTAGGAGAAGCAGGGGTTTACGAGCAGTACTTC
CDR3aa: CASSLGEAGVYEQYF

abundance: .
j_gene: TRBJ2-2
v_gene: TRBV7-9
d_gene: .
len: 14
CDR3nt: TGTGCCAGCAGCTTTAAGGCAGGTGCCGGGGAGCTGTTTTTT
CDR3aa: CASSFKAGAGELFF

abundance: .
j_gene: TRBJ2-7
v_gene: TRBV7-2
d_gene: .
len: 14
CDR3nt: TGTGCCAGCAGCTTCGATCGAGGGAGCTACGAGCAGTACTTC
CDR3aa: CASSFDRGSYEQYF

abundance: .
j_gene: TRBJ2-2
v_gene: TRBV4-1
d_gene: TRBD2
len: 16
CDR3nt: TGCGCCAGCAGCCAAGCGACTAGCGGTAACACCGGGGAGCTGTTTTTT
CDR3aa: CASSQATSGNTGELFF

abundance: .
j_gene: TRBJ2-7
v_gene: TRBV5-6
d_gene: TRBD1
len: 17
CDR3nt: TGTGCCAGCCACTCCCGGGCAGGGGGACAGGCGCGCTACGAGCAGTACTTC
CDR3aa: CASHSRAGGQARYEQYF

abundance: .
j_gene: TRBJ2-6
v_gene: TRBV28
d_gene: .
len: 19
CDR3nt: TGTGCCAGCAGGTCCTCCGGGACCCCGGCGGGGTCTGGGGCCAACGTCCTGACTTTC
CDR3aa: CASRSSGTPAGSGANVLTF

abundance: few
j_gene: TRBJ2-7
v_gene: TRBV5-1
d_gene: TRBD1
len: 15
CDR3nt: TGCGCCAGCAGCGGCCGGGGACAGGGATTCCTCGAGCAGTACTTC
CDR3aa: CASSGRGQGFLEQYF

abundance: .
j_gene: TRBJ2-2
v_gene: TRBV5-8
d_gene: TRBD2
len: 19
CDR3nt: TGTGCCAGCAGCTCGGTGGGACTAGCGGGGATGTCAGGCACCGGGGAGCTGTTTTTT
CDR3aa: CASSSVGLAGMSGTGELFF

abundance: .
j_gene: TRBJ1-1
v_gene: TRBV7-2
d_gene: TRBD1
len: 14
CDR3nt: TGTGCCAGCAGCCCGGGACAGGGGAACACTGGAGCTTTCTTT
CDR3aa: CASSPGQGNTGAFF

abundance: .
j_gene: TRBJ1-1
v_gene: TRBV29-1
d_gene: TRBD1
len: 16
CDR3nt: TGCAGCGTCGACCCGGGACAGGCCTTCTTTGACACTGAAGCTTTCTTT
CDR3aa: CSVDPGQAFFDTEAFF

abundance: many
j_gene: TRBJ2-1
v_gene: TRBV5-1
d_gene: TRBD2
len: 17
CDR3nt: TGCGCCAGCAGCTGGGACACTAGCGGGAGGGCCTACAATGAGCAGTTCTTC
CDR3aa: CASSWDTSGRAYNEQFF

abundance: .
j_gene: TRBJ2-4
v_gene: TRBV2
d_gene: TRBD2
len: 18
CDR3nt: TGTGCCAGCAGTAGACTAGCGGGAGGGCCTCAGGCCAAAAACATTCAGTACTTC
CDR3aa: CASSRLAGGPQAKNIQYF

abundance: .
j_gene: TRBJ1-2
v_gene: TRBV28
d_gene: .
len: 14
CDR3nt: TGTGCCAGCAGTCTACCAGGCCGCAACTATGGCTACACCTTC
CDR3aa: CASSLPGRNYGYTF

abundance: .
j_gene: TRBJ1-1
v_gene: TRBV27
d_gene: .
len: 13
CDR3nt: TGTGCCAGCAGGGAACAGGGTAGGACTGAAGCTTTCTTT
CDR3aa: CASREQGRTEAFF

abundance: .
j_gene: TRBJ2-3
v_gene: TRBV2
d_gene: .
len: 15
CDR3nt: TGTGCCAGCAGTGAACAGACAGTCTCGAGTGGTACGCAGTATTTT
CDR3aa: CASSEQTVSSGTQYF

abundance: few
j_gene: TRBJ1-3
v_gene: TRBV5-6
d_gene: .
len: 14
CDR3nt: TGTGCCAGCAGCACGGCAGGGAGGCGAAACACCATATATTTT
CDR3aa: CASSTAGRRNTIYF

abundance: .
j_gene: TRBJ2-3
v_gene: TRBV5-1
d_gene: .
len: 15
CDR3nt: TGCGCCAGCAACCTCCCCAGCGCTACGGCAGATACGCAGTATTTT
CDR3aa: CASNLPSATADTQYF

abundance: .
j_gene: TRBJ2-2
v_gene: TRBV28
d_gene: TRBD2
len: 16
CDR3nt: TGTGCCAGCAGCCCTTTAGCGGGAGGGCCCAACGGGGAGCTGTTTTTT
CDR3aa: CASSPLAGGPNGELFF

abundance: .
j_gene: TRBJ1-4
v_gene: TRBV28
d_gene: .
len: 15
CDR3nt: TGTGCCAGCAGTTTATACAGTCGGGGTCGAGAAAAACTGTTTTTT
CDR3aa: CASSLYSRGREKLFF

abundance: .
j_gene: TRBJ2-2
v_gene: TRBV6-1
d_gene: .
len: 14
CDR3nt: TGTGCCAGCAGTACCCCGAGGGGGACAGGGGAGCTGTTTTTT
CDR3aa: CASSTPRGTGELFF

abundance: .
j_gene: TRBJ1-3
v_gene: TRBV19
d_gene: .
len: 14
CDR3nt: TGTGCCAGTAGTGCTCGGTACTCTGGAAACACCATATATTTT
CDR3aa: CASSARYSGNTIYF

abundance: .
j_gene: TRBJ2-1
v_gene: TRBV7-7
d_gene: .
len: 16
CDR3nt: TGTGCTAGCAGCTTAGGCCCAGGGGGGTTAATTGGTGAGCAGTTCTTC
CDR3aa: CASSLGPGGLIGEQFF

abundance: .
j_gene: TRBJ1-5
v_gene: TRBV5-8
d_gene: TRBD1
len: 16
CDR3nt: TGTGCCAGCAGCTTGGGAGGGGGCAGGCGCAATCAGCCCCAGCATTTT
CDR3aa: CASSLGGGRRNQPQHF

abundance: .
j_gene: TRBJ1-2
v_gene: TRBV28
d_gene: .
len: 15
CDR3nt: TGTGCCAGCAGTTTAATGGTTCCGGGGTATCGTGGCTACACCTTC
CDR3aa: CASSLMVPGYRGYTF